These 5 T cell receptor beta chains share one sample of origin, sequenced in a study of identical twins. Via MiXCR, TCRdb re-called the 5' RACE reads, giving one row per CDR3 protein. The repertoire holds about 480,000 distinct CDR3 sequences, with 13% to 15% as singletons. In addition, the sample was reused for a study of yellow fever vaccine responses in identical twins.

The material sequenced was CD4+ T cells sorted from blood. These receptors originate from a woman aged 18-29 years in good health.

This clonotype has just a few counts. The CDR3 nucleotides are TGTGCCAGCAGCCCCGGCGCTAGCGGTAGCACAGATACGCAGTATTTT. This sequence encodes CASSPGASGSTDTQYF. The rearrangement links TRBV11-1 to TRBJ2-3; 7 nucleotides line up with TRBD2. J gave up 0 bases and V 5 bases, and 8 bases lay outside the gene matches. The CDR3 is 16 residues long. Per germline, CDR1 SGHAT and CDR2 FQDESV (reference sequence).

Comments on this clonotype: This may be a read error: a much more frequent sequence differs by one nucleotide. The CDR3 spells CAISEPQGMAIHNELFF. In nucleotides, the CDR3 is TGTGCCATCAGTGAGCCACAGGGAATGGCGATACACAATGAGCTGTTCTTC. The chain links TRBV10-3 to TRBJ2-1; possible D gene TRBD1, 6 bases. CDR1 is ENHRY, CDR2 SYGVKD, per germline. This CDR3 has 17 residues.

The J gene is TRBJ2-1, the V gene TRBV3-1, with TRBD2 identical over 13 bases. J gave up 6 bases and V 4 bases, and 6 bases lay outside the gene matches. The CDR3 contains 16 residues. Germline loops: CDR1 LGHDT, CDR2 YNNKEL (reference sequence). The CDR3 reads CASSLRTSGSRNEQFF. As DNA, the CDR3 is TGTGCCAGCAGCCTCAGGACTAGCGGGAGTCGCAATGAGCAGTTCTTC.

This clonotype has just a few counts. The CDR3 coding sequence is TGTGCCAGCAGCTCCCCGTATGGGCAGGGGCCTCAGAGCTCCTACGAGCAGTACTTC. Translated, it gives CASSSPYGQGPQSSYEQYF. V and J are TRBV3-1 and TRBJ2-7; possible D gene TRBD1, 6 bases. The V end lost 5 bases, the J end lost 0 bases, and 26 bases lay between the germline ends. CDR3 size: 19 residues. Per the germline V gene, CDR1 is LGHDT and CDR2 is YNNKEL (reference sequence).

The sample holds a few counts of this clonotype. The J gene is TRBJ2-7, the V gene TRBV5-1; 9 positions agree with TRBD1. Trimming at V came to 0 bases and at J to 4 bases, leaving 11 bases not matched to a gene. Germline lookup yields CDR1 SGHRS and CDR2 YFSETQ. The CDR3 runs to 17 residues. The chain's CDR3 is CASSLGFFAGQGYEQYF. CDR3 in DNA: TGCGCCAGCAGCTTGGGATTCTTTGCGGGACAGGGTTACGAGCAGTACTTC.